This TCR beta chain was recovered during a study of T cells in Graves' hyperthyroidism and ophthalmopathy. PBMCs were sourced from approximately 10 ml fresh peripheral blood. Amplification yielded TCR beta CDR3 regions, with RNA transcripts as the source. The primer set for the first-round RT-PCR of the TCR CDR3 was HTBI. TCRdb used MiXCR to reprocess the multiplex PCR reads, holding one entry per CDR3 protein. The sample gives roughly 500,000 distinct CDR3 sequences, 11% to 15% of which show up once; almost 6% is in the top ten. This clonotype was found many times. V gave up 3 bases and J gave up 10 bases, with 14 bases separating them. Germline V lookup: CDR1 SNHLY, CDR2 FYNNEI. CDR3 length: 13 residues.

The chain joins TRBV2 to TRBJ2-3; D gene ambiguous. Specimen: blood. This TCR was recovered from a woman younger than 45 with Graves' hyperthyroidism that later progressed to Graves' ophthalmopathy. As DNA, the CDR3 is TGTGCCAGCAGTGAGTCCTCACTAATATCGCAGTATTTT. As protein: CASSESSLISQYF.